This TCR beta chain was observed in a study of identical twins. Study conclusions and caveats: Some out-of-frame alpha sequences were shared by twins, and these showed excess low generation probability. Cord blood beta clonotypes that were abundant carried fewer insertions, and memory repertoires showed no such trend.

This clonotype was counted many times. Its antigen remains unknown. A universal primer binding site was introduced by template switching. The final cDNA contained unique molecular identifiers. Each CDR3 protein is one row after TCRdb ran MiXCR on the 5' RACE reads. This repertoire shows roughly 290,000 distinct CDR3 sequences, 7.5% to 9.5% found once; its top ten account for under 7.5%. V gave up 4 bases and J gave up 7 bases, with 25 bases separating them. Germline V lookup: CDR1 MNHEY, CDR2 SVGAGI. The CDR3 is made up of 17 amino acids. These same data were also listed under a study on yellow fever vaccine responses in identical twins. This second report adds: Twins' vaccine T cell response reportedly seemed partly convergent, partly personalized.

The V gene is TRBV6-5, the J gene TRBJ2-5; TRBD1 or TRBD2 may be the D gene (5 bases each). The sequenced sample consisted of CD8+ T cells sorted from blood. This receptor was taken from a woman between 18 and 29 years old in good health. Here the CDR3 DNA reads TGTGCCAGCAGTTGGGGAGACAGCGATTGGGATGATGGGACCCAGTACTTC. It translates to CASSWGDSDWDDGTQYF.